This T cell receptor (beta chain) was captured in a study of graft-versus-host responses after intestinal transplantation (dated by TCRdb to about 2021). Regarding the research as a whole: Recipients received multivisceral, liver-intestinal, or isolated intestinal transplants. All recipients received anti-thymocyte globulin induction followed by maintenance tacrolimus and steroids for around three years. After intestinal transplantation, graft-versus-host and host-versus-graft alloreactive T cell clones were followed in the graft, circulation and bone marrow using bulk TCR-beta CDR3 sequencing. Alloreactive clones were identified by sequencing pre-transplant mixed lymphocyte reaction products and comparing these products with unstimulated pre-transplant donor and recipient T cells. The cohort enrolled around 23 intestinal transplant recipients including one retransplant, and a few patients lacking pretransplant specimens were excluded. A peak of at least 4% donor T cells among recipient peripheral blood mononuclear cells was the definition used for donor T cell macrochimerism. Rather than being sequenced by the commercial service, samples from a few later patients were sequenced in-house on an Illumina MiSeq and processed with MiXCR.

Libraries were built with the immunoSEQ multiplex PCR assay. For most patients, genomic DNA was isolated with the Qiagen DNeasy Blood and Tissue Kit and sent frozen to Adaptive Biotechnologies for TCR sequencing. For most patients, genomic DNA was subjected to high-throughput TCR-beta CDR3 sequencing by Adaptive Biotechnologies. As for the authors' bioinformatics: Adaptive's ImmunoSEQ software was the source of the TCR sequencing data for 15 to 20 patients, while a few other patients were processed with MiXCR and VDJtools. To correct CD4 versus CD8 sorting errors, sequences present in both subsets at a frequency ratio below 5:1 were removed. CDR3 nucleotide sequences shared by donor and recipient were removed because the origin of these sequences could not be assigned. At least 2-fold expansion over unstimulated cells and a minimum CFSE-low frequency of 0.002% (template counts) or 0.001% (read counts) were required for clones to be classified as alloreactive. Clones were considered mappable if detected in sequenced pre-transplant spleen, lymph node, or MLR CFSE-low populations of the donor or recipient. Cumulative frequency of alloreactive clones was calculated as a percentage of all sequences weighted by copy number. Drawn from immuneACCESS, this table holds only the in-frame rearrangements with V and J called that TCRdb kept. Clones are partly lost; checked studies trace under half to an unresolved V gene and leave the rest unexplained. D and trimming come from the DNA, and the V and J calls and clone size come from that table. In all, the sample holds 17,000 or so clones, and about 38% of those were seen once. The top ten clones comprise less than 4.5% of the sample.

V gives up 1 base and J gives up 2 bases, and the segment between their germline ends measures 12 bases. The germline V gene encodes CDR1 MGHRA and CDR2 YSYEKL. Including the terminal cysteine and phenylalanine, the CDR3 comprises 16 residues. Here the CDR3 DNA is all that survives: 48 bases in frame from base 1. Reading the label with the study, this specimen's time point is: cells obtained before transplantation from donor or recipient. Mixed lymphocyte reactions plated around 200,000 CFSE-labeled pre-transplant responders with around 200,000 irradiated violet-dye-labeled stimulators and were cultured for about 6 days. After the mixed lymphocyte reaction, proliferating CD3+CD4+CFSE-low and CD3+CD8+CFSE-low responder cells were FACS-sorted on a BD Influx sorter. A word on this clone: No qualities accompany the bases; no much larger clone lies one base away.

On the study overall, not on this receptor specifically: The conclusions were limited by the relatively low number and heterogeneity of the intestinal transplant patients. GvH clones turned up in recipient bone marrow, with some appearing earlier in ileal mucosa or blood, a pattern consistent with an intestinal mucosal origin. Early after transplant, peak levels of circulating GvH clones were found to be associated with declines in HvG clones. High GvH to HvG T cell clonal ratios were observed in the allografts of patients with donor T cell macrochimerism.

The chain couples TRBV4-1 to TRBJ1-3; no D gene is confidently identified. This specimen was alloreactive CD8+ T cells from a mixed lymphocyte reaction culture, taken before intestinal transplant. Reading the label with the study, this specimen's cell subset or site is: CFSE-low proliferating T cells sorted from approximately 6-day pre-transplant mixed lymphocyte reaction (GvH or HvG direction). The origin of this receptor is a human patient who received an intestinal transplant. The CDR3 reads as follows: CASSQVFGRPGNTIYF. The bases are TGCGCCAGCAGCCAAGTTTTCGGCAGGCCTGGAAACACCATATATTTT.